These 19 T cell receptor beta chains were all obtained from the same sample, sequenced in a study of T cells in Graves' hyperthyroidism and ophthalmopathy. TCR beta CDR3 regions were amplified from RNA transcripts. In the first-round RT-PCR of the TCR CDR3, the HTBI primer set was used. TCRdb ran MiXCR on the multiplex PCR reads and lists one entry per CDR3 protein. The repertoire holds more than 450,000 distinct CDR3 sequences, 20% seen once, with roughly 44% in the top ten. Sample: blood. All receptors come from a man in his forties with Graves' ophthalmopathy.

This clonotype was observed a handful of times. The chain employs TRBV10-3 and TRBJ1-4, with D maybe TRBD1 (6 bases). The germline gives CDR1 ENHRY, CDR2 SYGVKD. The CDR3 length is 13 residues. V was shortened by 7 bases and J by 3 bases, with 9 bases between the two germline ends. The CDR3 region has the DNA TGTGCCATCAAGGGGGGAGCTAATGAAAAACTGTTTTTT. Its translation: CAIKGGANEKLFF.

The sample holds a few counts of this clonotype. The rearrangement joins TRBV28 to TRBJ1-3; 8 bases agree with TRBD1. Germline CDR1 reads MDHEN; CDR2 reads SYDVKM. V gave up 7 bases and J gave up 4 bases; unmatched junction bases: 12. This CDR3 comprises 16 residues. This CDR3 reads CASKILGQGLGNTIYF. The CDR3 nucleotides are TGTGCCAGCAAGATCCTTGGACAGGGCCTCGGAAACACCATATATTTT.

This clonotype has only a few counts. J is TRBJ2-1 and V is TRBV9; no definite D call. The CDR3 spans 12 residues. V lost 0 bases and J 5 bases, leaving 3 bases between the germline ends. Germline loops: CDR1 SGDLS, CDR2 YYNGEE. The CDR3 loop reads CASSVADNEQFF. The DNA of the CDR3 is TGTGCCAGCAGCGTAGCGGACAATGAGCAGTTCTTC.

The chain couples TRBV7-6 to TRBJ2-1, with 15 bases matching TRBD2. Germline trimming cut 4 bases from V and 7 bases from J; bases unmatched to any gene: 5. The CDR3 spans 16 residues. The germline gives CDR1 SGHVS, CDR2 FNYEAQ. CDR3 sequence reads: CASSSGLAGGRNEQFF. The CDR3 region has the DNA TGTGCCAGCAGCTCTGGACTAGCGGGGGGGCGGAATGAGCAGTTCTTC.

This clonotype appeared once. This may come from a read error, since a much larger clone is one base off. This sequence joins TRBV11-3 and TRBJ2-5; D possibly corresponds to TRBD1 (6 bases). Trimming left V 0 bases short and J 3 bases short, with 11 bases between. Looked up from germline, CDR1 is SGHNT and CDR2 is YENEEA. The CDR3 runs to 15 residues. CDR3: CASSLDGAGEETQYF. CDR3 coding DNA: TGTGCCAGCAGCTTAGATGGGGCAGGGGAAGAGACCCAGTACTTC.

This clonotype was seen ten or more times. The rearrangement joins TRBV7-2 to TRBJ2-7, with 7 bases that match TRBD1. Germline assignment: CDR1 SGHTA and CDR2 FQGNSA. The CDR3 has 15 amino acids. The V and J ends lost 1 base and 2 bases, in that order; junction bases with no gene match: 5. The CDR3 loop reads CASSLVEGATYEQYF. In DNA form, the CDR3 reads TGTGCCAGCAGCTTAGTTGAGGGGGCGACCTACGAGCAGTACTTC.

There are many counts of this clonotype. The V gene is TRBV7-9, the J gene TRBJ2-5; 13 bases agree with TRBD2. J gave up 1 base and V 5 bases, and 4 bases lay outside the gene matches. The CDR3 loop spans 16 amino acids. Germline CDR1 SEHNR, CDR2 FQNEAQ (reference sequence). CDR3 nucleotide sequence: TGTGCCAGCAGCCGGACTAGCGGGGGCCTCCAAGAGACCCAGTACTTC. Residues: CASSRTSGGLQETQYF.

The chain is built from TRBV18 and TRBJ2-7; D is undetermined. V lost 2 bases to trimming and J lost 0 bases, with 11 bases between them. This CDR3 spans 15 amino acids. The germline V gene encodes CDR1 KGHSH and CDR2 LQKENI. The CDR3 DNA follows: TGTGCCAGCTCACCAACGGAACCTAGCTCCTACGAGCAGTACTTC. Translating gives CASSPTEPSSYEQYF.

This chain connects TRBV7-6 to TRBJ2-7; D unresolved. This CDR3 comprises 12 residues. The V end lost 5 bases, the J end lost 7 bases, and 12 bases lay between the germline ends. The germline CDR1 and CDR2 sequences are SGHVS and FNYEAQ. The CDR3 is CASSPGMGEQYF. The CDR3 DNA sequence: TGTGCCAGCAGCCCCGGAATGGGAGAGCAGTACTTC.

This chain uses TRBV19 with TRBJ1-2; TRBD1 might be the D (5 bases). With 4 bases removed from V and 8 bases from J, the gap between germline ends came to 17 bases. The V gene's germline CDR1 is LNHDA and CDR2 SQIVND (reference sequence). This CDR3 contains 14 residues. CDR3: CASSTNRDVAGYTF. The CDR3 nucleotides read TGTGCCAGTAGTACAAACCGGGACGTGGCCGGCTACACCTTC.

In its sample, this clonotype was seen many times. This rearrangement joins TRBV30 to TRBJ1-2; weak D call: TRBD1 (5 bases). CDR3 length: 13 amino acids. CDR1 GTSNPN and CDR2 SVGIG come from the germline V gene (reference sequence). Trimming shortened V by 2 bases and J by 3 bases, and 10 bases separated the two germline ends. DNA for the CDR3: TGTGCCTGGAGTAAGGGAGGGGACTATGGCTACACCTTC. Its translation: CAWSKGGDYGYTF.

This clonotype was picked up a small number of times. The J gene is TRBJ2-3, the V gene TRBV7-6; D is unclear. This CDR3 spans 16 amino acids. V was pared by 0 bases and J by 0 bases, with 10 bases between. The germline V gene encodes CDR1 SGHVS and CDR2 FNYEAQ. This CDR3 reads CASSLAVPGSTDTQYF. The CDR3 nucleotides read TGTGCCAGCAGCTTAGCCGTCCCCGGGAGCACAGATACGCAGTATTTT. Full variable domain (remainder filled in from reference TRBV7-6 and TRBJ2-3): GAGVSQSPRYKVTKRGQDVALRCDPISGHVSLYWYRQALGQGPEFLTYFNYEAQQDKSGLPNDRFSAERPEGSISTLTIQRTEQRDSAMYRCASSLAVPGSTDTQYFGPGTRLTVL.

This clonotype showed up just a few times. V and J are TRBV27 and TRBJ2-7; D not certain. The CDR3 length is 12 residues. Germline CDR1 is MNHEY and CDR2 is SMNVEV (reference sequence). The germline V and J ends were trimmed by 9 bases and 2 bases, with 11 bases remaining between them. CDR3 DNA: TGTGCCAGTGGGCGGCGGACCTACGAGCAGTACTTC. The encoded protein is CASGRRTYEQYF.

In this sample, this clonotype turned up a few times. The rearrangement uses TRBV6-1 and TRBJ2-5, with 7 positions matching TRBD1. This CDR3 has 16 residues. After removal of 4 bases from V and 12 bases from J, the junction contained 20 bases not matched to a gene. The germline CDR1 and CDR2 sequences are MNHNS and SASEGT. The CDR3 protein is CASSASDGPLHQGEYF. Here the CDR3 DNA reads TGTGCCAGCAGTGCCTCTGACGGACCTTTACATCAGGGGGAGTACTTC.

The chain combines TRBV9 with TRBJ1-1; D is uncertain. The CDR3 runs to 15 residues. V was pared by 3 bases and J by 6 bases, with 18 bases between. The V gene's germline CDR1 is SGDLS and CDR2 YYNGEE. The CDR3 nucleotides are TGTGCCAGCAGCGGAACCCCAAGCGGCGTAGCTGAAGCTTTCTTT. The encoded protein is CASSGTPSGVAEAFF.

This clonotype came up a few times. This chain uses TRBV7-9 with TRBJ2-5; 8 nucleotides match TRBD1. CDR1 SEHNR and CDR2 FQNEAQ come from the germline V gene (reference sequence). Trimming took 4 bases from V and 5 from J; bases not matched to a gene: 6. The CDR3 has 14 residues. The CDR3 is CASSWTGSGETQYF. In nucleotides, the CDR3 is TGTGCCAGCAGCTGGACAGGGTCAGGCGAGACCCAGTACTTC.

The table lists this clonotype with a few counts. The chain links TRBV20-1 to TRBJ1-1, with a tentative D call TRBD1 (6 bases). There are 13 residues in the CDR3. CDR1 DFQATT and CDR2 SNEGSKA come from the germline V gene (reference sequence). V lost 2 bases and J lost 7, with 14 bases in between. The DNA of the CDR3 is TGCAGTGCTAGAAAACAGGGAAATGATGAAGCTTTCTTT. This gives the protein CSARKQGNDEAFF.

The V and J genes are TRBV7-3 and TRBJ2-5, with TRBD2 identical over 12 bases. This CDR3 is 14 amino acids long. CDR1 and CDR2 (germline): SGHTA, FQGTGA. Germline trimming cut 5 bases from V and 7 bases from J; bases unmatched to any gene: 5. The CDR3 DNA reads as TGTGCCAGCAGCGGACTAGCGGGACGCGGGACCCAGTACTTC. It yields the protein CASSGLAGRGTQYF.

This clonotype has just a few counts. The chain has TRBV20-1 and TRBJ2-2, with unresolved D. The germline V gene has CDR1 DFQATT and CDR2 SNEGSKA (reference sequence). This CDR3 has 13 residues. Deletions cut 3 bases from V and 1 base from J, with 6 bases between. Here the CDR3 reads CSASRQNTGELFF. The CDR3 bases are TGCAGTGCTAGTAGACAGAACACCGGGGAGCTGTTTTTT.